The 11 T cell receptor beta chains below all came from one sample that was sequenced in a study of cytomegalovirus exposure and HLA in healthy donors. The PCR contained 60 Vbeta and 13 Jbeta primers. Clones were sequenced by immunoSEQ multiplex PCR, and TCRdb holds only the in-frame ones, with some missing. The repertoire has about 140,000 clones, roughly three quarters of them found once; the top ten carry approximately 1.6%. The sequenced sample was PBMCs. Receptors originate from a woman under 40 in good health and CMV-seronegative.

V gene TRBV9 combines with J gene TRBJ1-6; D is perhaps TRBD1 (5 bases). The germline CDR1 and CDR2 sequences are SGDLS and YYNGEE. The V gene lost 3 bases and the J gene lost 4 bases, with 14 bases spanning the gap. The CDR3 loop spans 16 amino acids. As DNA, the CDR3 is TGTGCCAGCAGCGGCTCGGCGGGACCTTATAATTCACCCCTCCACTTT. Residues: CASSGSAGPYNSPLHF. Drawing the rest from reference TRBV9 and TRBJ1-6, the complete variable domain is DSGVTQTPKHLITATGQRVTLRCSPRSGDLSVYWYQQSLDQGLQFLIQYYNGEERAKGNILERFSAQQFPDLHSELNLSSLELGDSALYFCASSGSAGPYNSPLHFGNGTRLTVT.

This clone was seen a handful of times. The rearrangement uses TRBV10-3 and TRBJ2-7; tentative D call: TRBD2 (5 bases). Germline assignment: CDR1 ENHRY and CDR2 SYGVKD. The CDR3 is 15 residues long. V lost 0 bases to trimming and J lost 4 bases, with 13 bases between them. The CDR3 here is CAISESFNEGYEQYV. Written as DNA, the CDR3 is TGTGCCATCAGTGAGTCCTTCAACGAGGGTTACGAGCAGTACGTC.

J is TRBJ2-7 and V is TRBV5-1; the D gene is possibly TRBD2 (6 bases). CDR1 and CDR2 from the germline V gene are SGHRS and YFSETQ. This CDR3 has 14 residues. V lost 3 bases to trimming and J lost 5 bases, with 15 bases between them. The CDR3 DNA follows: TGCGCCAGCAGCTCCGGGACCGGGAGCGACGAGCAGTACTTC. It codes for CASSSGTGSDEQYF.

The chain links TRBV6-5 to TRBJ1-1, with D maybe TRBD1 (5 bases). The CDR3 is 14 amino acids. Germline-derived CDR1 and CDR2 are MNHEY and SVGAGI. Trimming removed 3 bases at V and 6 bases at J, with 14 bases between. The CDR3 region is CASSYERRGAEAFF. CDR3 DNA: TGTGCCAGCAGTTATGAGAGGCGGGGGGCTGAAGCTTTCTTT.

This rearrangement joins TRBV11-2 to TRBJ2-3; TRBD2 matches 8 bases. The CDR3 covers 16 residues. J lost 5 bases, V lost 1 base, and 8 bases had no gene match. Looked up from germline, CDR1 is SGHAT and CDR2 is FQNNGV. Written as DNA, the CDR3 is TGTGCCAGCAGCTTAGGGCCGGGAGGGCTTTTAGATACGCAGTATTTT. The encoded protein is CASSLGPGGLLDTQYF.

This clone occurred once. In DNA, the CDR3 is TGCGCCAGCAGCTTGGGGCTCCAAACCCTAGAAGATACGCAGTATTTT. This encodes CASSLGLQTLEDTQYF. The chain links TRBV5-1 to TRBJ2-3; D ambiguous. The germline V and J ends were trimmed by 0 bases and 5 bases, with 16 bases remaining between them. Germline V gives CDR1 SGHRS, CDR2 YFSETQ. This CDR3 is built from 16 residues. Based on the CDR3 plus reference TRBV5-1 and TRBJ2-3, the full variable domain is KAGVTQTPRYLIKTRGQQVTLSCSPISGHRSVSWYQQTPGQGLQFLFEYFSETQRNKGNFPGRFSGRQFSNSRSEMNVSTLELGDSALYLCASSLGLQTLEDTQYFGPGTRLTVL.

This chain connects TRBV11-1 to TRBJ1-1, with TRBD1 matching over 9 bases. V lost 4 bases to trimming and J lost 1 base; unmatched junction nucleotides: 1. The CDR3 consists of 14 residues. The germline gives CDR1 SGHAT, CDR2 FQDESV (reference sequence). In DNA, the CDR3 is TGTGCCAGCAGCTCGGACAGGGGGAACACTGAAGCTTTCTTT. Protein sequence: CASSSDRGNTEAFF.

This sequence joins TRBV25-1 and TRBJ2-3; 8 positions agree with TRBD1. The CDR3 extends over 16 amino acids. From germline, CDR1 is MGHDK and CDR2 SYGVNS. Trimming removed 5 bases from V and 4 bases from J; junction bases left unmatched: 11. As DNA, the CDR3 is TGTGCCAGCAGTCCCCCCGCAGGGGGCCAGTCAGATACGCAGTATTTT. Translating gives CASSPPAGGQSDTQYF. The entire variable domain, with the rest obtained from reference TRBV25-1 and TRBJ2-3, is as follows: EADIYQTPRYLVIGTGKKITLECSQTMGHDKMYWYQQDPGMELHLIHYSYGVNSTEKGDLSSESTVSRIRTEHFPLTLESARPSHTSQYLCASSPPAGGQSDTQYFGPGTRLTVL.

The rearrangement links TRBV4-1 to TRBJ2-5; 9 bases map to TRBD2. CDR3 length equals 16 residues. CDR1 and CDR2 (germline): MGHRA, YSYEKL. Trimming took 4 bases from V and 3 from J; bases not matched to a gene: 9. This chain's CDR3 is CASSPRMVAGEETQYF. The CDR3 nucleotides read TGCGCCAGCAGCCCCCGTATGGTAGCGGGGGAAGAGACCCAGTACTTC.

This clone was detected only a few times. V is TRBV6-5 and J is TRBJ2-7, with 11 bases aligning to TRBD1. Trimming removed 1 base from V and 6 bases from J; junction bases left unmatched: 5. Per the germline V gene, CDR1 is MNHEY and CDR2 is SVGAGI. The CDR3 runs 15 residues. CDR3 DNA sequence: TGTGCCAGCAGTTACTTGAGGACAGGGGGCCGCGAGCAGTACTTC. Translated: CASSYLRTGGREQYF.

This chain uses TRBV4-1 with TRBJ2-7; tentatively, D is TRBD2 (5 bases). Trimming cost V 0 bases and J 3 bases, with 18 bases left between them. Germline CDR1 and CDR2: MGHRA and YSYEKL. This CDR3 contains 17 residues. The CDR3 sequence: CASSQDYTCRGSYEQYV. The CDR3 DNA follows: TGCGCCAGCAGCCAAGATTATACCTGCCGGGGTAGCTACGAGCAGTACGTC.